This T cell receptor beta chain was found in a study of T cell responses to AZD1222 COVID-19 vaccine. Whole-study findings and limits: Repertoires were obtained solely post-peak T cell response. White British people made up most donors, females outnumbered males, and clonal diversity was possibly underestimated. Baseline antibody screening turned up just a handful of seropositive AZD1222 recipients.

Assay used: immunoSEQ multiplex PCR; TCRdb lists only in-frame clones, some missing. The table shows some 150,000 clones, with approximately 89% occurring only once. A word on this clone: Its antigen is unknown.

The germline CDR1 and CDR2 sequences are SGDLS and YYNGEE. This CDR3 has 15 amino acids. With V trimmed by 4 bases and J by 6 bases, 13 bases remained unmatched. The source material was peripheral blood, sampled 28 days after the second AZD1222 dose. This sequence was found in an adult who received the AZD1222 COVID-19 vaccine. The rearrangement joins TRBV9 to TRBJ2-7, with 7 bases lining up with TRBD2. The CDR3 protein is CASSPGVRESGEQYF. The CDR3 DNA sequence: TGTGCCAGCAGCCCCGGCGTGCGGGAGTCAGGCGAGCAGTACTTC.